This T cell receptor (beta chain) came from a study of blood T cell repertoires in COVID-19. Study background: Whether acute or convalescent, the COVID-19 samples came from the United States, Italy and Spain. Sources were T cells, B-cell-depleted T cells, or PBMCs; the material itself was cDNA or gDNA.

Trimming pared 0 bases from V and 0 bases from J, leaving 3 bases between. Germline V gene data show CDR1 as MNHEY and CDR2 as SVGEGT. The CDR3 contains 14 residues. In the source study's methods: Reference gene primer amplification gave nucleated cell count estimates. Sequenced by immunoSEQ multiplex PCR; TCRdb stores in-frame clones only, minus some. V, J and clone size are taken as reported in that table, and D and trimming were inferred from the DNA itself. The sample carries around 15,000 clones, roughly nine tenths recorded once. The V call is TRBV6-2 or TRBV6-3, the J call TRBJ1-3; D is unclear. The receptor was derived from a man older than 75 with acute or convalescent COVID-19. The material sequenced was peripheral blood. The CDR3, as DNA: TGTGCCAGCAGTTACTCGGCCTCTGGAAACACCATATATTTT. Its translation is CASSYSASGNTIYF.